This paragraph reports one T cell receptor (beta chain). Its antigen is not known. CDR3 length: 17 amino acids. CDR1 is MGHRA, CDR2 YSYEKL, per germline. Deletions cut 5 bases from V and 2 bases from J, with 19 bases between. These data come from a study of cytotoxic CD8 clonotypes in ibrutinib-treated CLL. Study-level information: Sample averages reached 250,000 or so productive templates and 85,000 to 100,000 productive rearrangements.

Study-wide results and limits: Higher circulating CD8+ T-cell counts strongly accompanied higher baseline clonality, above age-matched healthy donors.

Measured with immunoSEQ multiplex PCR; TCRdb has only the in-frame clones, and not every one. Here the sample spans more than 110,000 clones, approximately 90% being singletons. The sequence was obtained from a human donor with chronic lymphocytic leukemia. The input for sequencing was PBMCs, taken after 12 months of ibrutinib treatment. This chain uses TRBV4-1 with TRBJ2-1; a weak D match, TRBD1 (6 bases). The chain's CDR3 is CASSEVGAGDPYNEQFF. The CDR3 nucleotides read TGCGCCAGCAGCGAGGTCGGGGCAGGGGACCCCTACAATGAGCAGTTCTTC.